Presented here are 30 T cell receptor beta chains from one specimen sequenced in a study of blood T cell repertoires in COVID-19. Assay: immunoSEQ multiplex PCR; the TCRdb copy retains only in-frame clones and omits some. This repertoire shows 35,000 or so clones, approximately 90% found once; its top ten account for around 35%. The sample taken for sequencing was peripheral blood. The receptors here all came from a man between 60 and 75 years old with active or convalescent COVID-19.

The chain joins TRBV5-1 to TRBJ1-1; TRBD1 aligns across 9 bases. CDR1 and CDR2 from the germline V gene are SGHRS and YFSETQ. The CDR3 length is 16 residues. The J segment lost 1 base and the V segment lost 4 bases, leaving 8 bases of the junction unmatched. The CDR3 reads CASSPRQGGRNTEAFF. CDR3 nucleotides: TGCGCCAGCAGCCCCCGACAGGGGGGGAGGAACACTGAAGCTTTCTTT.

CDR3 bases: TGTGCCAGCAGCCCAGGTACCGCGCGCTATGGCTACACCTTC. Translation gives CASSPGTARYGYTF. This chain uses TRBV9 with TRBJ1-2; D remains ambiguous. V was shortened by 4 bases and J by 4 bases, with 14 bases between the two germline ends. The germline V gene has CDR1 SGDLS and CDR2 YYNGEE. CDR3 length: 14 amino acids.

The CDR3 spells CATPGSSYNEQFF. The CDR3 DNA reads as TGCGCCACACCCGGGAGCTCCTACAATGAGCAGTTCTTC. The chain combines TRBV10-1 with TRBJ2-1; possible D gene TRBD2, 6 bases. This CDR3 comprises 13 residues. From germline, CDR1 is WNHNN and CDR2 SYGVQD (reference sequence). V was cut by 10 bases and J by 0 bases, with 10 bases left in between.

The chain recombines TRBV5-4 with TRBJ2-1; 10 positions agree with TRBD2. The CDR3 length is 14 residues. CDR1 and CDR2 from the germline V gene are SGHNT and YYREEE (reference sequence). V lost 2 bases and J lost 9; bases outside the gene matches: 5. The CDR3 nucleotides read TGTGCCAGCAGCTTTAGCGGGAGGATCGGTGAGCAGTTCTTC. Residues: CASSFSGRIGEQFF.

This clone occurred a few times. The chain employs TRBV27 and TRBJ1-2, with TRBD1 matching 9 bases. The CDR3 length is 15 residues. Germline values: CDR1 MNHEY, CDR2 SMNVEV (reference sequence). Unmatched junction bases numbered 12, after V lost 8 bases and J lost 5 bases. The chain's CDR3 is CASSTGGLSRYGYTF. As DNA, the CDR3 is TGTGCCAGCTCGACAGGGGGTCTTAGTAGGTATGGCTACACCTTC.

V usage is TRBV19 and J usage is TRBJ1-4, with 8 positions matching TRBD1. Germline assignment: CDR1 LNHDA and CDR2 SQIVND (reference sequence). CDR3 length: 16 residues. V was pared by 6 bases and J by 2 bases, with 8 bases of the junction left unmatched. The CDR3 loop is CASRNRGFVTNEKLFF. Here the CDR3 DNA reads TGTGCCAGTAGAAACAGGGGGTTTGTTACTAATGAAAAACTGTTTTTT. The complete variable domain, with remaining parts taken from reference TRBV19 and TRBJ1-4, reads DGGITQSPKYLFRKEGQNVTLSCEQNLNHDAMYWYRQDPGQGLRLIYYSQIVNDFQKGDIAEGYSVSREKKESFPLTVTSAQKNPTAFYLCASRNRGFVTNEKLFFGSGTQLSVL.

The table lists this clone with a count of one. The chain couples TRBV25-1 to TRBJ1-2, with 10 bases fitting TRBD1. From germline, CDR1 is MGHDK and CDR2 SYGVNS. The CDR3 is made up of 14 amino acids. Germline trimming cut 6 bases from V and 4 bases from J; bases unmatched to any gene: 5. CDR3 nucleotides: TGTGCCAGCAGCGGGACAGGGGCTCTCTATGGCTACACCTTC. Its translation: CASSGTGALYGYTF.

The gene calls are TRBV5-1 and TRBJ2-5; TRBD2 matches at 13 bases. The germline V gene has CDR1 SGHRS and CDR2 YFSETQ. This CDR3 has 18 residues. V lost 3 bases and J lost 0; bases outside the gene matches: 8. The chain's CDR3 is CASSYRLAGGGHQETQYF. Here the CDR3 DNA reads TGCGCCAGCAGCTACAGACTAGCGGGGGGCGGGCACCAAGAGACCCAGTACTTC.

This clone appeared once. The chain's CDR3 is CASSYQGRVIDTQYF. The CDR3 region has the DNA TGTGCCAGCAGTTACCAGGGCCGTGTGATAGATACGCAGTATTTT. The rearrangement joins TRBV6-5 to TRBJ2-3, with D perhaps TRBD1 (5 bases). The length of the CDR3 is 15 residues. V lost 2 bases to trimming and J lost 5 bases, with 14 bases between them. Germline V gene lookup returns CDR1 MNHEY and CDR2 SVGAGI.

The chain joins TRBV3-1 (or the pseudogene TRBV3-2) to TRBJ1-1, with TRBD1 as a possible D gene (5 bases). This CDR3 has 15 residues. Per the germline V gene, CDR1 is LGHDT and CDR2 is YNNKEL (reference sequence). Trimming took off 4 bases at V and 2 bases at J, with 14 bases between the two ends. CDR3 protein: CASSLGTPGNTEAFF. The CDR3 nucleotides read TGTGCCAGCAGCCTAGGGACTCCGGGTAACACTGAAGCTTTCTTT.

The CDR3 loop reads CASALRGPSFDYGYTF. The CDR3 nucleotides are TGTGCTAGTGCCCTGAGGGGGCCCTCTTTTGACTATGGCTACACCTTC. The chain couples TRBV12-5 to TRBJ1-2, with 7 bases that match TRBD1. Trimming cost V 7 bases and J 3 bases; bases outside gene matches: 14. Germline V gene lookup returns CDR1 LGHNT and CDR2 FRNRAP. The CDR3 has 16 residues.

The CDR3 loop reads CASSLARTANTGELFF. The CDR3 bases are TGCGCCAGCAGCTTGGCCCGGACAGCGAACACCGGGGAGCTGTTTTTT. This chain connects TRBV5-1 to TRBJ2-2; tentatively, D is TRBD1 (6 bases). Germline lookup yields CDR1 SGHRS and CDR2 YFSETQ. The CDR3 has 16 residues. Deletions cut 0 bases from V and 0 bases from J, with 9 bases between.

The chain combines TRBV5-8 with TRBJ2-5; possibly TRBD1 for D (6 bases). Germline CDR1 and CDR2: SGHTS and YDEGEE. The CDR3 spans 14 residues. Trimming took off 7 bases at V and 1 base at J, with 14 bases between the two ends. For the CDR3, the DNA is TGTGCCAGCGGCATTTTGGGGGCCCAAGAGACCCAGTACTTC. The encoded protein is CASGILGAQETQYF.

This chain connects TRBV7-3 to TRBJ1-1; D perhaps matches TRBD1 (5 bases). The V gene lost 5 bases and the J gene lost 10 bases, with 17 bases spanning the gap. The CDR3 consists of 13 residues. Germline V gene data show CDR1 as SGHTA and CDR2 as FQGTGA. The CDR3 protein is CASSPTGLGTAFF. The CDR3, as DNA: TGTGCCAGCAGCCCTACGGGACTAGGGACAGCTTTCTTT. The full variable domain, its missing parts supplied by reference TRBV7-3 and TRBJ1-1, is GAGVSQTPSNKVTEKGKYVELRCDPISGHTALYWYRQSLGQGPEFLIYFQGTGAADDSGLPNDRFFAVRPEGSVSTLKIQRTERGDSAVYLCASSPTGLGTAFFGQGTRLTVV.

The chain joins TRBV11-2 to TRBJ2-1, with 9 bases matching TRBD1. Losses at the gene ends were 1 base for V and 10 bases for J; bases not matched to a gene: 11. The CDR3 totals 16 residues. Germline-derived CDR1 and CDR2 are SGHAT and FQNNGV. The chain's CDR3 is CASSLVQGTGIGEQFF. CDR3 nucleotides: TGTGCCAGCAGCTTAGTTCAGGGGACAGGGATCGGGGAGCAGTTCTTC. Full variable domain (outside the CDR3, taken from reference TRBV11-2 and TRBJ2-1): EAGVAQSPRYKIIEKRQSVAFWCNPISGHATLYWYQQILGQGPKLLIQFQNNGVVDDSQLPKDRFSAERLKGVDSTLKIQPAKLEDSAVYLCASSLVQGTGIGEQFFGPGTRLTVL.

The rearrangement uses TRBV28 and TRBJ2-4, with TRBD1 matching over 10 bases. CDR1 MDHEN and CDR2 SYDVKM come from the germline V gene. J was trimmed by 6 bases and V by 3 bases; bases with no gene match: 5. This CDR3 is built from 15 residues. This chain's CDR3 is CASSFSGQGGNIQYF. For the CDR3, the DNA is TGTGCCAGCAGTTTCTCCGGACAGGGGGGAAACATTCAGTACTTC.

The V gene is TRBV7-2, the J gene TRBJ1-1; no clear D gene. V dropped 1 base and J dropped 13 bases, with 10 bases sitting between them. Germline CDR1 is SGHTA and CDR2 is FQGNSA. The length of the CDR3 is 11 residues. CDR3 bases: TGTGCCAGCAGCTTAGGGGCAGGTCATTTCTTT. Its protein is CASSLGAGHFF.

The CDR3 region has the DNA TGTGCCAGCAGCTCGCAGCGCAATGAGCAGTTCTTC. Translation: CASSSQRNEQFF. This chain joins TRBV7-9 and TRBJ2-1; D gene ambiguous. Germline V gene data show CDR1 as SEHNR and CDR2 as FQNEAQ (reference sequence). There are 12 residues in the CDR3. The V and J ends lost 4 bases and 6 bases respectively, with 7 bases between them.

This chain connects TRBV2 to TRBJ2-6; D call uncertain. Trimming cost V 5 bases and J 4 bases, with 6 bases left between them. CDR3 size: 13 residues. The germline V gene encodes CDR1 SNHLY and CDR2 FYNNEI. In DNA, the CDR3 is TGTGCCAGCAGTACCACAGGGGCCAACGTCCTGACTTTC. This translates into CASSTTGANVLTF.

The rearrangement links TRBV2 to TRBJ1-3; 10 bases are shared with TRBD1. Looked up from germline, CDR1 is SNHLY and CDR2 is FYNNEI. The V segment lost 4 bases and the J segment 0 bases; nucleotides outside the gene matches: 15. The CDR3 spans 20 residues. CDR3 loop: CASSATGTGASGGSGNTIYF. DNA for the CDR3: TGTGCCAGCAGTGCCACCGGGACAGGGGCTTCGGGGGGCTCTGGAAACACCATATATTTT.

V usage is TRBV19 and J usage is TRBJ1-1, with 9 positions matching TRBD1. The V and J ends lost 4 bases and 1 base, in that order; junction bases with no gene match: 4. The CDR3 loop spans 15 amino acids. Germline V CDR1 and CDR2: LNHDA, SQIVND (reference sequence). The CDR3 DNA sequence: TGTGCCAGTAGTAAGGGACAGGGAAGGAACACTGAAGCTTTCTTT. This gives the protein CASSKGQGRNTEAFF.

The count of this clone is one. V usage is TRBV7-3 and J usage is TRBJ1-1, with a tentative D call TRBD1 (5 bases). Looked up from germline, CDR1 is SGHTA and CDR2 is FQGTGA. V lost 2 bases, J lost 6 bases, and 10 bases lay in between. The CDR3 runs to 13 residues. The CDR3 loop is CASSLAGVAEAFF. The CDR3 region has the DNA TGTGCCAGCAGCTTAGCGGGGGTCGCTGAAGCTTTCTTT.

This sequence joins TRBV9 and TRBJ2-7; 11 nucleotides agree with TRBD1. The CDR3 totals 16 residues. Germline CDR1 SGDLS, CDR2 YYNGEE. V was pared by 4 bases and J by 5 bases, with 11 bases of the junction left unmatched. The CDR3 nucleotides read TGTGCCAGCAGCCCAAAATCCGGACAGGGGGCAGACGAGCAGTACTTC. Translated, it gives CASSPKSGQGADEQYF.

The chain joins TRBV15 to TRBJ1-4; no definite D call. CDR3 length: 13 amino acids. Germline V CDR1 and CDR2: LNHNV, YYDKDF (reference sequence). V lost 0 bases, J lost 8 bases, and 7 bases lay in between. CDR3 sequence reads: CATSRDLVEKLFF. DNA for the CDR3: TGTGCCACCAGCAGAGATTTAGTGGAAAAACTGTTTTTT.

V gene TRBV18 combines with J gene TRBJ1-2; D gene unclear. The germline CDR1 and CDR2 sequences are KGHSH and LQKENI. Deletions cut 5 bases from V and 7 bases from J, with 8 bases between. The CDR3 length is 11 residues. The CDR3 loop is CASSSTSGYTF. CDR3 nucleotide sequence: TGTGCCAGCTCATCCACTTCTGGCTACACCTTC.

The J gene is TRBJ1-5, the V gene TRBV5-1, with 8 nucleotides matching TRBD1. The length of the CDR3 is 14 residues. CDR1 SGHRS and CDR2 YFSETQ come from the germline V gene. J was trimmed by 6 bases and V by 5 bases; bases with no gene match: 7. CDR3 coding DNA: TGCGCCAGCAGTGCCAGACAGGGGTCTCAGCCCCAGCATTTT. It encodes CASSARQGSQPQHF. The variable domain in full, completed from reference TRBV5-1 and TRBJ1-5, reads KAGVTQTPRYLIKTRGQQVTLSCSPISGHRSVSWYQQTPGQGLQFLFEYFSETQRNKGNFPGRFSGRQFSNSRSEMNVSTLELGDSALYLCASSARQGSQPQHFGDGTRLSIL.

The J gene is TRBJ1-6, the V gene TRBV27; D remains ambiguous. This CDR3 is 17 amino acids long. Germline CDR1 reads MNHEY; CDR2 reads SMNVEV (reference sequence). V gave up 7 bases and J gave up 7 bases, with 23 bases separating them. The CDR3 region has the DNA TGTGCCAGCACCCTATTGTCGACCGGGAAGGCCAATTCACCCCTCCACTTT. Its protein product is CASTLLSTGKANSPLHF.

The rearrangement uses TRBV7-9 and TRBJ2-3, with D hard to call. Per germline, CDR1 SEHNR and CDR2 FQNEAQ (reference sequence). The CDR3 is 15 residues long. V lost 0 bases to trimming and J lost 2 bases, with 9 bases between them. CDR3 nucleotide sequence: TGTGCCAGCAGCTTAGCGCGGAGTACCACAGATACGCAGTATTTT. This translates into CASSLARSTTDTQYF.

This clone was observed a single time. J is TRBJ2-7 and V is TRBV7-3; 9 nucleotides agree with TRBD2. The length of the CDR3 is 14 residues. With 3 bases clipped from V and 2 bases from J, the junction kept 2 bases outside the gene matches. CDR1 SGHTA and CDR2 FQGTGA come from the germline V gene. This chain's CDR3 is CASSFAGGAYEQYF. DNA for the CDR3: TGTGCCAGCAGCTTTGCGGGAGGGGCCTACGAGCAGTACTTC.

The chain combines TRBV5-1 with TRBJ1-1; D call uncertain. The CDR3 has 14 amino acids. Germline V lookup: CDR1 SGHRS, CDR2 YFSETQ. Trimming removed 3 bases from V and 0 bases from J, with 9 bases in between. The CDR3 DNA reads TGCGCCAGCAGCTCCTCCGGGATGAACACTGAAGCTTTCTTT. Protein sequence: CASSSSGMNTEAFF.